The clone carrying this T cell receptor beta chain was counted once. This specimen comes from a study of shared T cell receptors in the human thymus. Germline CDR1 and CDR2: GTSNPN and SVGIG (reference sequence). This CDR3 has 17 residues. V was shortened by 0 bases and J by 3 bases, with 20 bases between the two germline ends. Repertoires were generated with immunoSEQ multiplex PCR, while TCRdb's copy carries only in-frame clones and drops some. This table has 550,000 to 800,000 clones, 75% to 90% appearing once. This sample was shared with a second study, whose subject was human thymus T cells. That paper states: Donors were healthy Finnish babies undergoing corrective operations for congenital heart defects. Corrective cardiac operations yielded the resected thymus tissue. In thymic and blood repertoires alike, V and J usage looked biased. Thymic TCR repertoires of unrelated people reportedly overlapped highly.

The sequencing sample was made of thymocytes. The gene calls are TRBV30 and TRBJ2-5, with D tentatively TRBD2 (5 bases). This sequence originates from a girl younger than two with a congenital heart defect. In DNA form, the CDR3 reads TGTGCCTGGAGTGTCCCCCCGGACTCCTGGGGTAAAGAGACCCAGTACTTC. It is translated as CAWSVPPDSWGKETQYF.